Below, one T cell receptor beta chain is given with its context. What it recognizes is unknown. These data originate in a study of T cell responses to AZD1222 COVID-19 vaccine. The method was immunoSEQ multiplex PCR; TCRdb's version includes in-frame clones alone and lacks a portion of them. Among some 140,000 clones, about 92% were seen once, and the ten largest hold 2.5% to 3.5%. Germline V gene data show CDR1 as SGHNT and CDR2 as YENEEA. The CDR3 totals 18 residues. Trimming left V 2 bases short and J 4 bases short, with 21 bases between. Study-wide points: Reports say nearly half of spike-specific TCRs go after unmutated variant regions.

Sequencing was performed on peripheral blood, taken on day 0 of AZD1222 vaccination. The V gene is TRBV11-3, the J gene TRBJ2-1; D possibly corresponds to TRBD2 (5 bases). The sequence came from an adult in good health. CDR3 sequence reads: CASSLFRRSRCGYNEQFF. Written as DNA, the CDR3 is TGTGCCAGCAGCTTATTCCGGAGGAGTAGGTGTGGGTACAATGAGCAGTTCTTC.